The 29 T cell receptor beta chains reported below all come from one sample, sequenced in a study of cytomegalovirus exposure and HLA in healthy donors. Primers included in the PCR were 60 Vbeta and 13 Jbeta primers. TCRdb's copy holds only in-frame clones and misses some; the assay was immunoSEQ multiplex PCR. The sample has about 120,000 clones, roughly 80% seen once; the top ten hold roughly 9.2%. Specimen: PBMCs. The source of these receptors is a female donor in good health and CMV-seropositive.

This chain uses TRBV9 with TRBJ2-7, with a tentative D call TRBD1 (6 bases). V was trimmed by 4 bases and J by 2 bases, leaving 13 bases between them. Looked up from germline, CDR1 is SGDLS and CDR2 is YYNGEE. CDR3 length: 14 amino acids. CDR3 DNA sequence: TGTGCCAGCAGCCCGGCAGGGGCCCCCTACGAGCAGTACTTC. As protein: CASSPAGAPYEQYF.

V is TRBV5-4 and J is TRBJ2-5, with 8 bases that match TRBD1. After removal of 4 bases from V and 1 base from J, the junction contained 3 bases not matched to a gene. In germline, CDR1 is SGHNT, CDR2 YYREEE (reference sequence). This CDR3 is built from 14 residues. The CDR3 reads CASSPDRGQETQYF. The CDR3 nucleotides are TGTGCCAGCAGCCCTGACAGGGGCCAAGAGACCCAGTACTTC.

This chain connects TRBV7-8 to TRBJ2-5; TRBD1 might be the D (6 bases). The V gene's germline CDR1 is SGHVS and CDR2 FQNEAQ. The CDR3 runs 15 residues. V dropped 3 bases and J dropped 1 base, with 12 bases sitting between them. The CDR3 DNA reads as TGTGCCAGCAGCTTTCTTCAGGGGTCCCAAGAGACCCAGTACTTC. Amino acids: CASSFLQGSQETQYF.

The chain carries TRBV5-1 and TRBJ2-7, with TRBD2 as a possible D gene (5 bases). The CDR3 runs 14 residues. The germline gives CDR1 SGHRS, CDR2 YFSETQ. The V end was cut by 1 base, the J end by 0 bases, with 8 bases between. The CDR3 here is CASSLRLSSYEQYF. CDR3 DNA sequence: TGCGCCAGCAGCTTGAGACTAAGCTCCTACGAGCAGTACTTC.

The gene calls are TRBV2 and TRBJ1-1, with 7 bases matching TRBD1. The V and J ends lost 6 bases and 1 base, in that order; junction bases with no gene match: 5. CDR1 is SNHLY and CDR2 is FYNNEI in the germline V gene. The CDR3 spans 14 residues. In nucleotides, the CDR3 is TGTGCCAGCAGGGTACAGGGGAAGAACACTGAAGCTTTCTTT. It codes for CASRVQGKNTEAFF.

The chain employs TRBV19 and TRBJ2-5, with D uncertain. Matching the DNA end better, TRBJ2-7 makes the J call doubtful. Germline V gene sequence: CDR1 LNHDA, CDR2 SQIVND (reference sequence). The CDR3 totals 14 residues. CDR3 in DNA: TGTGCCAGTAGAAAGACGGGTAGCTCCTACGAGCAGTACTTC. Its protein is CASRKTGSSYEQYF.

The chain employs TRBV6-6 and TRBJ1-1; unclear D gene. The germline CDR1 and CDR2 sequences are MNHNY and SVGAGI (reference sequence). Trimming pared 0 bases from V and 0 bases from J, leaving 5 bases between. CDR3 length: 14 residues. The CDR3 region is CASSYSGVNTEAFF. The CDR3, as DNA: TGTGCCAGCAGTTACTCGGGAGTGAACACTGAAGCTTTCTTT.

The chain uses TRBV2 and TRBJ1-6; D unclear. Germline V CDR1 and CDR2: SNHLY, FYNNEI. This CDR3 has 13 amino acids. V lost 5 bases to trimming and J lost 8 bases, with 10 bases between them. This chain's CDR3 is CASSTRSDSPLHF. In nucleotides, the CDR3 is TGTGCCAGCAGTACCCGGAGTGATTCACCCCTCCACTTT.

The chain is built from TRBV30 and TRBJ1-1; 8 positions match TRBD1. Losses at the gene ends were 5 bases for V and 0 bases for J; bases not matched to a gene: 5. The CDR3 runs to 14 residues. Per the germline V gene, CDR1 is GTSNPN and CDR2 is SVGIG (reference sequence). CDR3 amino acids: CAWHRGSVNTEAFF. The CDR3 DNA follows: TGTGCCTGGCACAGGGGGTCGGTGAACACTGAAGCTTTCTTT.

V usage is TRBV5-1 and J usage is TRBJ2-2, with D tentatively TRBD2 (5 bases). Germline CDR1 SGHRS, CDR2 YFSETQ. This CDR3 has 15 residues. Between the trimmed V and J ends, which lost 0 bases and 6 bases, there was a span of 12 bases. CDR3 sequence reads: CASSLALGVSGELFF. The CDR3 DNA reads TGCGCCAGCAGCTTGGCTCTGGGAGTTTCCGGGGAGCTGTTTTTT. Full variable domain (outside the CDR3, taken from reference TRBV5-1 and TRBJ2-2): KAGVTQTPRYLIKTRGQQVTLSCSPISGHRSVSWYQQTPGQGLQFLFEYFSETQRNKGNFPGRFSGRQFSNSRSEMNVSTLELGDSALYLCASSLALGVSGELFFGEGSRLTVL.

The gene calls are TRBV29-1 and TRBJ1-1, with D hard to call. CDR3 length: 13 amino acids. V gave up 7 bases and J gave up 3 bases, with 15 bases separating them. The germline V gene has CDR1 SQVTM and CDR2 ANQGSEA. As DNA, the CDR3 is TGCAGCGCGTATTCCGTCGCGGACACTGAAGCTTTCTTT. The encoded protein is CSAYSVADTEAFF. The full variable domain, with the rest looked up from reference TRBV29-1 and TRBJ1-1, is SAVISQKPSRDICQRGTSLTIQCQVDSQVTMMFWYRQQPGQSLTLIATANQGSEATYESGFVIDKFPISRPNLTFSTLTVSNMSPEDSSIYLCSAYSVADTEAFFGQGTRLTVV.

CDR3 amino acids: CASSVAGDQPQHF. The CDR3 nucleotides are TGTGCCAGCAGCGTCGCGGGGGACCAGCCCCAGCATTTT. J is TRBJ1-5 and V is TRBV6-5; possible D gene TRBD1, 5 bases. V gave up 6 bases and J gave up 7 bases, with 13 bases separating them. Germline lookup yields CDR1 MNHEY and CDR2 SVGAGI. The CDR3 length is 13 residues.

The chain uses TRBV5-4 and TRBJ2-7; 8 positions match TRBD1. This CDR3 has 14 residues. Unmatched junction bases numbered 8, after V lost 4 bases and J lost 5 bases. Germline CDR1 is SGHNT and CDR2 is YYREEE (reference sequence). The CDR3 spells CASSEGQAADEQYF. CDR3 bases: TGTGCCAGCAGCGAGGGACAGGCCGCGGACGAGCAGTACTTC.

In nucleotides, the CDR3 is TGCGCCAGCAGCCCCCCCCGGACAGGGGGCAATGAGCAGTTCTTC. Encoded protein: CASSPPRTGGNEQFF. The chain employs TRBV4-1 and TRBJ2-1, with 10 nucleotides matching TRBD1. Germline CDR1 is MGHRA and CDR2 is YSYEKL. The CDR3 spans 15 residues. J was trimmed by 6 bases and V by 4 bases; bases with no gene match: 6.

As for this clone: The missing conserved phenylalanine or tryptophan at the end of this CDR3 makes a read error likely. It is unclear where the CDR3 begins or ends on the DNA, so no DNA is shown, and the CDR3 is as TCRdb lists it. The chain links TRBV28 to TRBJ1-2; TRBD1 reflects the table's D call only, with no check against the DNA. Germline V gene sequence: CDR1 MDHEN, CDR2 SYDVKM. The CDR3 region is 14 residues in length, termini included. The CDR3 region is CASSLVGTGFSPVL.

The chain joins TRBV2 to TRBJ2-5; 8 nucleotides align to TRBD1. Per the germline V gene, CDR1 is SNHLY and CDR2 is FYNNEI. The length of the CDR3 is 12 residues. V lost 8 bases and J lost 5; bases outside the gene matches: 4. The CDR3 DNA follows: TGTGCCAGCGAAACAGGGGGGGAGACCCAGTACTTC. The encoded protein is CASETGGETQYF.

The V gene is TRBV2, the J gene TRBJ2-2, with 7 positions matching TRBD2. The CDR3 runs 16 residues. J lost 0 bases, V lost 7 bases, and 8 bases had no gene match. Per germline, CDR1 SNHLY and CDR2 FYNNEI. CDR3 region: CASTSGGGPNTGELFF. DNA of the CDR3: TGTGCCAGCACTAGCGGAGGAGGGCCGAACACCGGGGAGCTGTTTTTT. Complete variable domain (other parts from reference TRBV2 and TRBJ2-2): EPEVTQTPSHQVTQMGQEVILRCVPISNHLYFYWYRQILGQKVEFLVSFYNNEISEKSEIFDDQFSVERPDGSNFTLKIRSTKLEDSAMYFCASTSGGGPNTGELFFGEGSRLTVL.

CDR3 nucleotide sequence: TGTGCCAGCAGCGTAGAGGGGACTAGGGCCTACAATGAGCAGTTCTTC. Its translation: CASSVEGTRAYNEQFF. The J gene is TRBJ2-1, the V gene TRBV9; 8 bases are shared with TRBD2. Trimming at V came to 0 bases and at J to 2 bases, leaving 4 bases not matched to a gene. This CDR3 comprises 16 residues. CDR1 and CDR2 from the germline V gene are SGDLS and YYNGEE.

This chain uses TRBV6-5 with TRBJ1-2; no firm D call. Per the germline V gene, CDR1 is MNHEY and CDR2 is SVGAGI. The CDR3 runs 13 residues. With 4 bases removed from V and 6 bases from J, the gap between germline ends came to 12 bases. As DNA, the CDR3 is TGTGCCAGCAGTTTTGAAGGGAGGGATGGCTACACCTTC. This sequence encodes CASSFEGRDGYTF.

V usage is TRBV7-8 and J usage is TRBJ2-7; D possibly corresponds to TRBD2 (6 bases). There are 14 residues in the CDR3. Trimming removed 4 bases at V and 5 bases at J, with 15 bases between. Germline CDR1 reads SGHVS; CDR2 reads FQNEAQ. Here the CDR3 reads CASSSRGFGDEQYF. The CDR3 region has the DNA TGTGCCAGCAGCTCTCGGGGGTTCGGGGACGAGCAGTACTTC.

For this clone: Its ends do not fully match the called genes, so a read error is possible. The chain is built from TRBV7-9 and TRBJ1-2, with D unclear. The CDR3 covers 11 residues. Germline assignment: CDR1 SEHNR and CDR2 FQNEAQ (reference sequence). CDR3 residues: CASSLAWAPIF. The CDR3 DNA sequence: TGTGCCAGCAGCTTAGCGTGGGCTCCGATCTTC.

This clone was counted a single time. The chain couples TRBV27 to TRBJ2-7, with 8 bases matching TRBD1. Germline CDR1 is MNHEY and CDR2 is SMNVEV (reference sequence). V dropped 2 bases and J dropped 2; count of bases not matched to a gene: 2. The CDR3 covers 14 residues. The chain's CDR3 is CASSLGRGPYEQYF. In DNA, the CDR3 is TGTGCCAGCAGTTTAGGCAGGGGGCCCTACGAGCAGTACTTC.

The chain links TRBV28 to TRBJ1-4; tentatively, D is TRBD1 (5 bases). Trimming pared 8 bases from V and 8 bases from J, leaving 18 bases between. The CDR3 covers 14 residues. Per germline, CDR1 MDHEN and CDR2 SYDVKM. CDR3 nucleotides: TGTGCCAGCGGTACGACAGTTGCGGGGGAAAAACTGTTTTTT. This codes for CASGTTVAGEKLFF.

The chain recombines TRBV25-1 with TRBJ1-2, with D hard to call. Trimming stripped 3 bases from V and 3 bases from J, with 11 bases between. This CDR3 has 14 amino acids. Germline CDR1 MGHDK, CDR2 SYGVNS. The chain's CDR3 is CASSDSMRYYGYTF. CDR3 in DNA: TGTGCCAGCAGTGATAGCATGAGGTACTATGGCTACACCTTC.

The V call is TRBV12-5, the J call TRBJ1-6; 7 positions match TRBD1. With 1 base clipped from V and 9 bases from J, the junction kept 3 bases outside the gene matches. Germline V CDR1 and CDR2: LGHNT, FRNRAP. This CDR3 is 14 amino acids long. The CDR3 DNA is TGTGCTAGTGGTTTGGGACAGGGTGTTTCACCCCTCCACTTT. It translates to CASGLGQGVSPLHF.

CDR3 protein: CASSGTGNTGELFF. CDR3 nucleotides: TGTGCCAGCAGCGGGACAGGGAACACCGGGGAGCTGTTTTTT. This rearrangement joins TRBV7-9 to TRBJ2-2; 8 positions match TRBD1. The CDR3 is made up of 14 amino acids. The J segment lost 1 base and the V segment lost 5 bases, leaving 0 bases of the junction unmatched. Germline-derived CDR1 and CDR2 are SEHNR and FQNEAQ (reference sequence).

The V and J genes are TRBV5-6 and TRBJ2-3; the match to TRBD2 covers 8 bases. CDR1 and CDR2 (germline): SGHDT, YYEEEE. This CDR3 is built from 16 residues. V dropped 4 bases and J dropped 0; count of bases not matched to a gene: 7. CDR3 sequence reads: CASSLKAGASTDTQYF. The CDR3, as DNA: TGTGCCAGCAGCCTCAAAGCGGGGGCTAGCACAGATACGCAGTATTTT. Variable domain in full (rest from reference TRBV5-6 and TRBJ2-3): DAGVTQSPTHLIKTRGQQVTLRCSPKSGHDTVSWYQQALGQGPQFIFQYYEEEERQRGNFPDRFSGHQFPNYSSELNVNALLLGDSALYLCASSLKAGASTDTQYFGPGTRLTVL.

J is TRBJ1-1 and V is TRBV10-3; 11 nucleotides align to TRBD1. There are 16 residues in the CDR3. Germline V gives CDR1 ENHRY, CDR2 SYGVKD. With V trimmed by 7 bases and J by 0 bases, 7 bases remained unmatched. In nucleotides, the CDR3 is TGTGCCATCAACCTTCCGGGACAGGGGGTGAACACTGAAGCTTTCTTT. Amino acid sequence: CAINLPGQGVNTEAFF.

The rearrangement uses TRBV4-1 and TRBJ2-7; perhaps TRBD1 as D (6 bases). V was cut by 2 bases and J by 5 bases, with 16 bases left in between. The CDR3 length is 15 residues. In germline, CDR1 is MGHRA, CDR2 YSYEKL. The CDR3 nucleotides are TGCGCCAGCAGCCAATTGTACAGGGTATCGGACGAGCAGTACTTC. This sequence encodes CASSQLYRVSDEQYF.